The 26 T cell receptor beta chains below all came from one sample that was sequenced in a study of cytomegalovirus exposure and HLA in healthy donors. Vbeta (60) and Jbeta (13) primers were used in the PCR. Profiling relied on immunoSEQ multiplex PCR, and the TCRdb table lists in-frame clones only, not all of them. The sample shows about 70,000 clones, around 68% of them seen only once. The specimen sequenced was PBMCs. The receptors were sampled from a woman aged 25 to 45 in good health and CMV-seronegative.

This clone was observed a single time. CDR3 sequence reads: CASSLSLAGAINEQFF. The CDR3 DNA is TGTGCCAGCAGTTTATCGCTAGCGGGGGCCATCAATGAGCAGTTCTTC. The chain recombines TRBV27 with TRBJ2-1; 10 nucleotides agree with TRBD2. CDR1 is MNHEY, CDR2 SMNVEV, per germline (reference sequence). This CDR3 region has 16 residues. Trimming at V came to 0 bases and at J to 6 bases, leaving 5 bases not matched to a gene.

This clone appeared a few times. CDR3 bases: TGTGCCCTGGGGCAGGCTACTTCGCAGTACTTC. This codes for CALGQATSQYF. The chain employs TRBV30 and TRBJ2-7; tentatively, D is TRBD1 (5 bases). Germline values: CDR1 GTSNPN, CDR2 SVGIG (reference sequence). The length of the CDR3 is 11 residues. V dropped 8 bases and J dropped 9 bases, with 17 bases sitting between them.

The CDR3, as DNA: TGCGCCAGCAGCTTGTTATTCGGGGGGGACGATGGCTACACCTTC. It is translated as CASSLLFGGDDGYTF. The chain is built from TRBV5-1 and TRBJ1-2; D might be TRBD1 (5 bases). The germline V gene encodes CDR1 SGHRS and CDR2 YFSETQ. V was pared by 1 base and J by 6 bases, with 16 bases between. This CDR3 spans 15 amino acids.

The chain couples TRBV18 to TRBJ2-1, with TRBD1 matching over 7 bases. With 6 bases clipped from V and 7 bases from J, the junction kept 12 bases outside the gene matches. The CDR3 length is 15 residues. CDR1 and CDR2 from the germline V gene are KGHSH and LQKENI. CDR3 sequence reads: CASSRRTGVDNEQFF. CDR3 nucleotide sequence: TGTGCCAGCTCGCGCCGCACAGGGGTAGATAATGAGCAGTTCTTC.

V gene TRBV6-5 combines with J gene TRBJ1-6, with 9 bases lining up with TRBD1. V shed 7 bases, J shed 7 bases, and the junction held 5 bases outside the gene matches. CDR3 length: 14 amino acids. Germline V lookup: CDR1 MNHEY, CDR2 SVGAGI. This CDR3 is CASNGDRVNSPLHF. The CDR3 coding sequence is TGTGCCAGCAATGGGGACAGGGTAAATTCACCCCTCCACTTT.

The chain recombines TRBV5-6 with TRBJ1-5, with D hard to call. Germline values: CDR1 SGHDT, CDR2 YYEEEE. The V gene lost 4 bases and the J gene lost 6 bases, with 14 bases spanning the gap. The CDR3 consists of 14 residues. The CDR3 coding sequence is TGTGCCAGCAGCCTGACGGGTGAGGCTCAGCCCCAGCATTTT. Its translation: CASSLTGEAQPQHF.

This clone was counted only a few times. The gene calls are TRBV4-3 and TRBJ1-4; tentative D call: TRBD1 (5 bases). This CDR3 contains 16 residues. V was trimmed by 0 bases and J by 7 bases, leaving 15 bases between them. Germline CDR1 is LGHNA and CDR2 is YSLEER. The CDR3: CASSQDGAGLGEKLFF. CDR3 sequence (DNA): TGCGCCAGCAGCCAAGATGGGGCAGGCTTAGGTGAAAAACTGTTTTTT.

As DNA, the CDR3 is TGTGCCGCGATGGGGGGTACCGGGGAGCTGTTTTTT. Protein sequence: CAAMGGTGELFF. The chain uses TRBV6-6 and TRBJ2-2; D may be TRBD2 (6 bases). The CDR3 contains 12 residues. V lost 11 bases and J lost 5, with 12 bases in between. Germline-derived CDR1 and CDR2 are MNHNY and SVGAGI (reference sequence).

This clone has just a few counts. CDR3 protein: CASRFDEGRTNTEAFF. The CDR3 region has the DNA TGTGCCAGCCGATTTGACGAGGGGAGGACGAACACTGAAGCTTTCTTT. The chain carries TRBV7-2 and TRBJ1-1; D is perhaps TRBD1 (5 bases). Germline CDR1 reads SGHTA; CDR2 reads FQGNSA. Trimming took off 8 bases at V and 1 base at J, with 20 bases between the two ends. The CDR3 sequence is 16 residues long. Combining the CDR3 with reference TRBV7-2 and TRBJ1-1 gives the whole variable domain GAGVSQSPSNKVTEKGKDVELRCDPISGHTALYWYRQSLGQGLEFLIYFQGNSAPDKSGLPSDRFSAERTGGSVSTLTIQRTQQEDSAVYLCASRFDEGRTNTEAFFGQGTRLTVV.

This sequence joins TRBV6-1 and TRBJ2-7, with 9 positions matching TRBD1. Germline V CDR1 and CDR2: MNHNS, SASEGT. With V trimmed by 6 bases and J by 5 bases, 8 bases remained unmatched. This CDR3 spans 14 amino acids. CDR3 sequence (DNA): TGTGCCAGCAGAGGAGGAACAGGGGGCAACGAGCAGTACTTC. It translates to CASRGGTGGNEQYF.

Points on this clone: The same CDR3 arises from other DNA sequences in this sample as well. J is TRBJ2-7 and V is TRBV6-5; TRBD1 aligns across 7 bases. CDR3 length: 14 residues. V gave up 0 bases and J gave up 5 bases; unmatched junction bases: 4. Germline V CDR1 and CDR2: MNHEY, SVGAGI. The CDR3 is CASSYSSGGDEQYF. The CDR3 DNA sequence: TGTGCCAGCAGTTACTCGTCAGGGGGAGACGAGCAGTACTTC.

This clone was recorded a few times. The genes are TRBV2 and TRBJ1-2, with D possibly matching TRBD1 (6 bases). Germline loops: CDR1 SNHLY, CDR2 FYNNEI. The CDR3 covers 14 residues. The V end was cut by 6 bases, the J end by 7 bases, with 18 bases between. CDR3 amino acids: CASSWDKDLVGYTF. CDR3 nucleotides: TGTGCCAGCAGCTGGGACAAGGACCTCGTTGGCTACACCTTC.

V usage is TRBV18 and J usage is TRBJ1-5; TRBD1 might be the D (6 bases). The CDR3 extends over 15 amino acids. V lost 2 bases and J lost 1, with 9 bases in between. Germline CDR1 and CDR2: KGHSH and LQKENI. CDR3 sequence: CASSPSQGSNQPQHF. The CDR3 bases are TGTGCCAGCTCACCATCTCAGGGGAGCAATCAGCCCCAGCATTTT.

The rearrangement uses TRBV4-1 and TRBJ1-3; D possibly corresponds to TRBD1 (6 bases). Germline assignment: CDR1 MGHRA and CDR2 YSYEKL. This CDR3 is built from 13 residues. V lost 5 bases to trimming and J lost 9 bases, with 14 bases between them. The CDR3 bases are TGCGCCAGCAGCGGGACGGACAGTTTCACCATATATTTT. It codes for CASSGTDSFTIYF.

J is TRBJ1-6 and V is TRBV11-3; the match to TRBD1 covers 9 bases. The CDR3 spans 14 residues. The J segment lost 9 bases and the V segment lost 5 bases, leaving 5 bases of the junction unmatched. The V gene's germline CDR1 is SGHNT and CDR2 YENEEA. The CDR3 DNA is TGTGCCAGCAGCGGACAGGGGTTGGGTTCACCCCTCCACTTT. Its translation is CASSGQGLGSPLHF.

The chain uses TRBV7-8 and TRBJ1-5, with 7 nucleotides matching TRBD1. The CDR3 spans 16 residues. Germline CDR1 reads SGHVS; CDR2 reads FQNEAQ. Trimming cost V 3 bases and J 4 bases; bases outside gene matches: 9. The DNA of the CDR3 is TGTGCCAGCAGCTTCTTGGTAGGGGGCCTAAATCAGCCCCAGCATTTT. Translation: CASSFLVGGLNQPQHF. Together with reference TRBV7-8 and TRBJ1-5, the CDR3 gives the full variable domain: GAGVSQSPRYKVAKRGQDVALRCDPISGHVSLFWYQQALGQGPEFLTYFQNEAQLDKSGLPSDRFFAERPEGSVSTLKIQRTQQEDSAVYLCASSFLVGGLNQPQHFGDGTRLSIL.

This clone was counted only a few times. J is TRBJ2-1 and V is TRBV5-1, with 9 bases aligning to TRBD2. The J segment lost 3 bases and the V segment lost 9 bases, leaving 10 bases of the junction unmatched. Germline CDR1 reads SGHRS; CDR2 reads YFSETQ. The CDR3 is 15 residues long. This CDR3 is CATSSSGGIYNEQFF. The DNA of the CDR3 is TGCGCCACCTCAAGTAGCGGGGGTATCTACAATGAGCAGTTCTTC.

The chain links TRBV11-1 to TRBJ1-5; 9 bases line up with TRBD1. The CDR3 totals 15 residues. Germline V CDR1 and CDR2: SGHAT, FQDESV (reference sequence). The V gene end was trimmed by 5 bases and the J gene end by 3 bases; junction bases not matched to a gene: 5. The CDR3 bases are TGTGCCAGCAGCCCAGGGACAGGGTACAATCAGCCCCAGCATTTT. This encodes CASSPGTGYNQPQHF.

This rearrangement joins TRBV6-6 to TRBJ2-7; 11 nucleotides align to TRBD1. This CDR3 is 15 amino acids long. CDR1 and CDR2 (germline): MNHNY, SVGAGI (reference sequence). The V segment lost 6 bases and the J segment 3 bases; nucleotides outside the gene matches: 7. Written as DNA, the CDR3 is TGTGCCAGCAGGGACGCAGGGACAGGGGGCTACGAGCAGTACTTC. Its translation: CASRDAGTGGYEQYF.

This clone was seen only a few times. This rearrangement joins TRBV7-9 to TRBJ1-4; 8 positions match TRBD1. The CDR3 covers 17 residues. Per the germline V gene, CDR1 is SEHNR and CDR2 is FQNEAQ (reference sequence). With V trimmed by 5 bases and J by 7 bases, 15 bases remained unmatched. In DNA form, the CDR3 reads TGTGCCAGCAGCCCGCGCCGCGGACAGGGAGTACGTGAAAAACTGTTTTTT. Its protein product is CASSPRRGQGVREKLFF.

The chain couples TRBV27 to TRBJ2-7; tentative D call: TRBD1 (5 bases). CDR3 length equals 14 residues. Germline CDR1 is MNHEY and CDR2 is SMNVEV (reference sequence). The V gene lost 8 bases and the J gene lost 3 bases, with 17 bases spanning the gap. DNA for the CDR3: TGTGCCAGCTCGTTAACGCAGGGAAACTACGAGCAGTACTTC. Translated, it gives CASSLTQGNYEQYF.

The rearrangement uses TRBV28 and TRBJ2-7; 7 bases align to TRBD1. In germline, CDR1 is MDHEN, CDR2 SYDVKM. The V and J ends lost 6 bases and 2 bases, in that order; junction bases with no gene match: 10. CDR3 size: 15 residues. This chain's CDR3 is CASSSQGQGAYEQYF. As DNA, the CDR3 is TGTGCCAGCAGCTCCCAGGGGCAGGGGGCCTACGAGCAGTACTTC. Using reference TRBV28 and TRBJ2-7 for the parts outside the CDR3, the full variable domain is DVKVTQSSRYLVKRTGEKVFLECVQDMDHENMFWYRQDPGLGLRLIYFSYDVKMKEKGDIPEGYSVSREKKERFSLILESASTNQTSMYLCASSSQGQGAYEQYFGPGTRLTVT.

This clone was detected only once. The J gene is TRBJ2-5, the V gene TRBV5-6; D is uncertain. CDR3 length: 15 amino acids. Germline CDR1 reads SGHDT; CDR2 reads YYEEEE. The germline V and J ends were trimmed by 0 bases and 4 bases, with 13 bases remaining between them. The CDR3: CASSLGRDIRETQYF. DNA of the CDR3: TGTGCCAGCAGCTTGGGAAGAGACATTCGAGAGACCCAGTACTTC.

The CDR3 spells CASSYRTPEAFF. CDR3 bases: TGTGCCAGCAGTTACCGGACTCCTGAAGCTTTCTTT. The rearrangement joins TRBV6-6 to TRBJ1-1; the D is unclear. V lost 2 bases to trimming and J lost 6 bases, with 7 bases between them. CDR3 length: 12 residues. The germline gives CDR1 MNHNY, CDR2 SVGAGI (reference sequence).

CDR3 nucleotides: TGTGCCAGCTCACCAATGGAGGCCCATGGCTACACCTTC. Protein: CASSPMEAHGYTF. The chain links TRBV18 to TRBJ1-2; unclear D gene. Germline values: CDR1 KGHSH, CDR2 LQKENI. This CDR3 has 13 amino acids. V lost 2 bases and J 6 bases, leaving 10 bases between the germline ends.

The genes are TRBV5-1 and TRBJ2-2, with 11 bases that match TRBD1. Trimming removed 3 bases from V and 5 bases from J; junction bases left unmatched: 3. The CDR3 length is 15 residues. CDR1 is SGHRS and CDR2 is YFSETQ in the germline V gene. The CDR3 region is CASSSGTGGTGELFF. In nucleotides, the CDR3 is TGCGCCAGCAGCTCCGGGACAGGGGGAACCGGGGAGCTGTTTTTT.